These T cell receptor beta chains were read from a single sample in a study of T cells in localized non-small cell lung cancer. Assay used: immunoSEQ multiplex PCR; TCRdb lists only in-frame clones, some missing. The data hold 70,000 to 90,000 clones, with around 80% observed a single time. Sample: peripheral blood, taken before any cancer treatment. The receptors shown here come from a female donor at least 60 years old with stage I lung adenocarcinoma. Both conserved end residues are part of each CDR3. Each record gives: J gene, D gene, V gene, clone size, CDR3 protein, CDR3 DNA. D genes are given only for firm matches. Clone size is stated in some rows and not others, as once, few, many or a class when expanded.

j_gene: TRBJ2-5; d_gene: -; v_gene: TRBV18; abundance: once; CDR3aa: CATGPGPETQYF; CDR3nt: TGTGCCACCGGACCCGGGCCAGAGACCCAGTACTTC
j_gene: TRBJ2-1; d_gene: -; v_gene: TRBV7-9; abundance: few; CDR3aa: CASVAAPYNEQFF; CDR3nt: TGTGCCAGCGTAGCGGCGCCCTACAATGAGCAGTTCTTC
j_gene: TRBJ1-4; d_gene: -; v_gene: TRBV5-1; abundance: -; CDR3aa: CASSPVQSGEKLFF; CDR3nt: TGCGCCAGCAGCCCGGTCCAAAGTGGCGAAAAACTGTTTTTT
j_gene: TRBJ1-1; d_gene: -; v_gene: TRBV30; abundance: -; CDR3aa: CAWNLGPGGTEAFF; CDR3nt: TGTGCCTGGAACTTAGGGCCGGGGGGCACTGAAGCTTTCTTT
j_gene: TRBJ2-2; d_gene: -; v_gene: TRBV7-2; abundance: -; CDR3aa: CASSPTEGGTGELFF; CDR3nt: TGTGCCAGCAGCCCCACTGAGGGGGGGACCGGGGAGCTGTTTTTT
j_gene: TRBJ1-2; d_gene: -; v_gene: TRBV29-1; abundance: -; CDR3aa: CSVRQLGYTF; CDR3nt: TGCAGCGTGAGACAGCTTGGCTACACCTTC
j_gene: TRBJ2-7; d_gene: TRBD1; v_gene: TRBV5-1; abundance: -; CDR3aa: CASSEGQGAEYF; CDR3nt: TGCGCCAGCAGCGAGGGACAGGGGGCAGAGTACTTC
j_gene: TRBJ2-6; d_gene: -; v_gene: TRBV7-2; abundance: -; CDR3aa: CASSLVGLSGANVLTF; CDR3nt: TGTGCCAGCAGCTTAGTCGGGCTCTCTGGGGCCAACGTCCTGACTTTC
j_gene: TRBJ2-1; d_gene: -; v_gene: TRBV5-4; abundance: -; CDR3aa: CASSLFGENEQFF; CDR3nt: TGTGCCAGCAGCTTGTTTGGTGAAAATGAGCAGTTCTTC
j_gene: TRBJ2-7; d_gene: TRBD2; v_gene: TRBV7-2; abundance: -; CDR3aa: CASSLGDNIWSGSPYEQYF; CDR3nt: TGTGCCAGCAGCTTAGGAGACAACATTTGGAGCGGGAGTCCCTACGAGCAGTACTTC
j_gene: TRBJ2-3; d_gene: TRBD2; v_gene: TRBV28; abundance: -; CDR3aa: CASSGTSGTSTDTQYF; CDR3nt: TGTGCCAGCAGTGGGACTAGCGGAACTAGCACAGATACGCAGTATTTT
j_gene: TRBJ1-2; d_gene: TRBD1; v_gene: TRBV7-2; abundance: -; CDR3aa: CASSSRQGGSYGYTF; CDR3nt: TGTGCCAGCAGCTCCCGACAGGGGGGCTCCTATGGCTACACCTTC
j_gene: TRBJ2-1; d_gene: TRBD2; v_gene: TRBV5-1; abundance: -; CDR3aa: CASSLVGLAGYNEQFF; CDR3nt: TGCGCCAGCAGCTTGGTAGGACTAGCGGGGTACAATGAGCAGTTCTTC
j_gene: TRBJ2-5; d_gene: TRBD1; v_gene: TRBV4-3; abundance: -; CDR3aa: CASSPSTGGGETQYF; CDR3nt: TGCGCCAGCAGCCCGTCGACAGGGGGAGGGGAGACCCAGTACTTC
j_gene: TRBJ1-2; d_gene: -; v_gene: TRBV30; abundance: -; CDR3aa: CAWRGEYYGYTF; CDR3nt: TGTGCCTGGAGAGGGGAGTACTATGGCTACACCTTC
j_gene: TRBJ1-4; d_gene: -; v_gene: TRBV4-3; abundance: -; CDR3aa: CASSQGVGETNEKLFF; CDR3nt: TGCGCCAGCAGCCAAGGTGTAGGGGAAACTAATGAAAAACTGTTTTTT
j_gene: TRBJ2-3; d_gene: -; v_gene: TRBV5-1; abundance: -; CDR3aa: CASSLTDTQYF; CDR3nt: TGCGCCAGCAGCTTAACAGATACGCAGTATTTT
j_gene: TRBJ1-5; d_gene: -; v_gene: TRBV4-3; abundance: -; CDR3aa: CASSQDTRQPQHF; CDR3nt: TGCGCCAGCAGCCAAGATACCCGTCAGCCCCAGCATTTT
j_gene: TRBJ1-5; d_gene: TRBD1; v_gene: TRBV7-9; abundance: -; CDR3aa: CASSSYRGPGHQPQHF; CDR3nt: TGTGCCAGCAGCTCTTACAGGGGCCCCGGGCATCAGCCCCAGCATTTT